These 26 T cell receptor beta chains share one sample of origin, sequenced in a study of blood T cell repertoires in COVID-19. Profiled with immunoSEQ multiplex PCR; TCRdb holds only in-frame clones, not every one. Among around 70,000 clones listed, roughly 84% were seen once. Input material: peripheral blood. The receptors originated from a woman aged 45 to 65 with acute or convalescent COVID-19.

The chain is built from TRBV9 and TRBJ2-1; TRBD2 matches 9 bases. Per the germline V gene, CDR1 is SGDLS and CDR2 is YYNGEE. Unmatched junction bases numbered 6, after V lost 2 bases and J lost 9 bases. This CDR3 is built from 14 residues. In DNA, the CDR3 is TGTGCCAGCAGCGTTAAACTAGCGGGTTCTGAGCAGTTCTTC. Amino acid sequence: CASSVKLAGSEQFF.

The genes are TRBV18 and TRBJ2-1; 9 bases match TRBD2. V trimming: 4 bases; J trimming: 10 bases; junction bases outside the gene matches: 14. The germline V gene has CDR1 KGHSH and CDR2 LQKENI. The CDR3 runs 16 residues. The CDR3 here is CASSQSRAGGPGEQFF. CDR3 in DNA: TGTGCCAGCTCACAATCCCGGGCGGGAGGGCCGGGAGAGCAGTTCTTC.

The CDR3 region is CASSPLAGVYNEQFF. In DNA form, the CDR3 reads TGTGCCAGTAGCCCCCTCGCGGGAGTCTACAATGAGCAGTTCTTC. The chain has TRBV19 and TRBJ2-1; 7 bases are shared with TRBD2. V gave up 6 bases and J gave up 3 bases; unmatched junction bases: 8. The CDR3 runs to 15 residues. The germline V gene has CDR1 LNHDA and CDR2 SQIVND (reference sequence).

The V and J genes are TRBV21-1 and TRBJ1-4; the listed D gene, TRBD1, was not tested against the DNA. TRBV21-1 is labeled a pseudogene. This CDR3 contains 16 residues. The CDR3 region has the DNA TGTGCCAGCAGCAAAGCCGGGACAGGGATTAATGAAAAACTGTTTTTT. Encoded protein: CASSKAGTGINEKLFF.

V and J are TRBV19 and TRBJ2-1; 8 nucleotides line up with TRBD1. CDR1 LNHDA and CDR2 SQIVND come from the germline V gene (reference sequence). The V gene end was trimmed by 6 bases and the J gene end by 8 bases; junction bases not matched to a gene: 12. This CDR3 is 15 amino acids long. CDR3 DNA sequence: TGTGCCAGTAGCCTACCCCGGACAGGGAGAGATGAGCAGTTCTTC. Amino acids: CASSLPRTGRDEQFF.

This clone was found a few times. Other DNA sequences of this sample code for an identical CDR3. The CDR3 bases are TGTGCCAGCAGTTACCCGGAGGATAATTCACCCCTCCACTTT. As protein: CASSYPEDNSPLHF. J is TRBJ1-6 and V is TRBV6-6; D not resolved. This CDR3 is 14 amino acids long. Looked up from germline, CDR1 is MNHNY and CDR2 is SVGAGI (reference sequence). Between the trimmed V and J ends, which lost 2 bases and 5 bases, there was a span of 7 bases.

The chain is built from TRBV5-6 and TRBJ1-2, with 8 bases lining up with TRBD1. Per the germline V gene, CDR1 is SGHDT and CDR2 is YYEEEE. J gave up 6 bases and V 0 bases, and 1 base lay outside the gene matches. The CDR3 contains 13 residues. The CDR3 loop reads CASSLAGGDGYTF. DNA for the CDR3: TGTGCCAGCAGCTTGGCAGGGGGCGATGGCTACACCTTC.

V usage is TRBV4-3 and J usage is TRBJ2-1; possibly TRBD1 for D (6 bases). Looked up from germline, CDR1 is LGHNA and CDR2 is YSLEER. Trimming stripped 4 bases from V and 8 bases from J, with 18 bases between. This CDR3 has 15 amino acids. DNA of the CDR3: TGCGCCAGCAGCCTCTACCGGGACATTTACGATGAGCAGTTCTTC. Translated: CASSLYRDIYDEQFF.

The chain has TRBV12-3 or TRBV12-4 and TRBJ1-1; 7 bases agree with TRBD1. CDR3 length: 13 residues. V was clipped by 2 bases and J by 4 bases; unmatched bases: 1. CDR3 in amino acids: CASSLRGLTEAFF. CDR3 nucleotide sequence: TGTGCCAGCAGTTTAAGGGGGCTCACTGAAGCTTTCTTT.

The V gene is TRBV28, the J gene TRBJ2-7, with 8 bases fitting TRBD2. Germline-derived CDR1 and CDR2 are MDHEN and SYDVKM. J gave up 2 bases and V 2 bases, and 2 bases lay outside the gene matches. This CDR3 spans 14 amino acids. CDR3 in DNA: TGTGCCAGCAGTTTAACTAGCGGTGCCTACGAGCAGTACTTC. Amino acids: CASSLTSGAYEQYF. The full variable domain, rest sourced from reference TRBV28 and TRBJ2-7, is DVKVTQSSRYLVKRTGEKVFLECVQDMDHENMFWYRQDPGLGLRLIYFSYDVKMKEKGDIPEGYSVSREKKERFSLILESASTNQTSMYLCASSLTSGAYEQYFGPGTRLTVT.

The chain has TRBV15 and TRBJ1-1; 12 nucleotides align to TRBD1. Germline CDR1 LNHNV, CDR2 YYDKDF (reference sequence). The trim removed 4 bases at V and 4 bases at J, leaving 4 bases unmatched. The CDR3 covers 15 residues. In nucleotides, the CDR3 is TGTGCCACCAGCACCGGGACAGGGGGCGTCACTGAAGCTTTCTTT. It translates to CATSTGTGGVTEAFF.

This clone was detected only a few times. V usage is TRBV6-5 and J usage is TRBJ1-3; 7 bases map to TRBD1. Germline loops: CDR1 MNHEY, CDR2 SVGAGI. Germline trimming cut 5 bases from V and 4 bases from J; bases unmatched to any gene: 5. CDR3 length: 14 residues. The CDR3 is CASSTGDRGNTIYF. CDR3 coding DNA: TGTGCCAGCAGTACAGGGGATCGAGGAAACACCATATATTTT.

The chain recombines TRBV6-5 with TRBJ1-6; 8 positions match TRBD1. CDR1 MNHEY and CDR2 SVGAGI come from the germline V gene. The CDR3 contains 15 residues. V shed 6 bases, J shed 5 bases, and the junction held 6 bases outside the gene matches. Here the CDR3 DNA reads TGTGCCAGCAGCCGTGCGGGACAGGATAATTCACCCCTCCACTTT. Its translation: CASSRAGQDNSPLHF.

This clone was seen only once. This chain links TRBV6-1 with TRBJ2-5; 8 nucleotides align to TRBD1. V shed 0 bases and J 4 bases; nucleotides not matched to a gene: 4. Germline V gives CDR1 MNHNS, CDR2 SASEGT. This CDR3 has 15 amino acids. The CDR3, as DNA: TGTGCCAGCAGTGAAGCGATCACAGGGGGAGAGACCCAGTACTTC. Translation gives CASSEAITGGETQYF.

The rearrangement uses TRBV28 and TRBJ1-2, with 9 bases identical to TRBD1. CDR1 and CDR2 (germline): MDHEN, SYDVKM. CDR3 length: 12 amino acids. With V trimmed by 6 bases and J by 6 bases, 2 bases remained unmatched. CDR3 nucleotide sequence: TGTGCCAGCAGCAGGACAGGGGATGGCTACACCTTC. The encoded protein is CASSRTGDGYTF.

This chain joins TRBV30 and TRBJ1-1; TRBD1 might be the D (5 bases). CDR3 length equals 15 residues. Germline CDR1 and CDR2: GTSNPN and SVGIG (reference sequence). With 6 bases removed from V and 6 bases from J, the gap between germline ends came to 23 bases. For the CDR3, the DNA is TGTGCCTGCCTTCCGGGGGACTATTCGGGCGCTGAAGCTTTCTTT. It is translated as CACLPGDYSGAEAFF. Full variable domain (remainder filled in from reference TRBV30 and TRBJ1-1): SQTIHQWPATLVQPVGSPLSLECTVEGTSNPNLYWYRQAAGRGLQLLFYSVGIGQISSEVPQNLSASRPQDRQFILSSKKLLLSDSGFYLCACLPGDYSGAEAFFGQGTRLTVV.

The chain links TRBV7-8 to TRBJ1-6; D uncertain. Trimming stripped 5 bases from V and 7 bases from J, with 9 bases between. Germline V gene sequence: CDR1 SGHVS, CDR2 FQNEAQ. CDR3 length equals 13 residues. The CDR3 coding sequence is TGTGCCAGCAGCCTCCAGCGAAATTCACCCCTCCACTTT. It codes for CASSLQRNSPLHF.

This clone was detected only a few times. The gene calls are TRBV6-5 and TRBJ2-2, with D perhaps TRBD1 (5 bases). The germline V gene encodes CDR1 MNHEY and CDR2 SVGAGI. V was clipped by 2 bases and J by 5 bases, with 15 bases between them. The CDR3 extends over 16 amino acids. The CDR3 region is CASSYDPAGRTGELFF. The CDR3 DNA reads TGTGCCAGCAGTTACGATCCGGCAGGGCGTACCGGGGAGCTGTTTTTT.

J is TRBJ1-3 and V is TRBV5-1, with 7 bases fitting TRBD1. The CDR3 is made up of 14 amino acids. The V and J ends lost 6 bases and 0 bases, in that order; junction bases with no gene match: 3. The germline V gene encodes CDR1 SGHRS and CDR2 YFSETQ. CDR3 nucleotide sequence: TGCGCCAGCAAACGGGACAGCTCTGGAAACACCATATATTTT. This sequence encodes CASKRDSSGNTIYF.

The V gene is TRBV5-4, the J gene TRBJ2-2, with no clear D. The CDR3 consists of 15 residues. V lost 1 base to trimming and J lost 1 base, with 8 bases between them. Germline V gene sequence: CDR1 SGHNT, CDR2 YYREEE (reference sequence). CDR3: CASSLMTGNTGELFF. The CDR3 nucleotides are TGTGCCAGCAGCTTGATGACTGGGAACACCGGGGAGCTGTTTTTT.

The V call is TRBV3-1 (or the pseudogene TRBV3-2), the J call TRBJ1-2; D may be TRBD1 (5 bases). The CDR3 sequence is 15 residues long. V was shortened by 4 bases and J by 10 bases, with 22 bases between the two germline ends. CDR1 LGHDT and CDR2 YNNKEL come from the germline V gene (reference sequence). CDR3 amino acids: CASSLEPGLRSSYTF. CDR3 coding DNA: TGTGCCAGCAGCCTGGAACCGGGACTACGAAGTTCCTACACCTTC.

This chain uses TRBV27 with TRBJ2-2; no firm D call. Germline lookup yields CDR1 MNHEY and CDR2 SMNVEV (reference sequence). CDR3 length: 15 residues. V was clipped by 5 bases and J by 2 bases, with 12 bases between them. CDR3: CASSLNEANTGELFF. The CDR3 DNA reads as TGTGCCAGCAGTCTTAACGAGGCAAACACCGGGGAGCTGTTTTTT.

The J gene is TRBJ2-1, the V gene TRBV5-1; 8 bases line up with TRBD1. The junction had 10 bases not matched to a gene; V was cut back by 2 bases and J by 9 bases. Germline values: CDR1 SGHRS, CDR2 YFSETQ. The CDR3 runs 15 residues. The CDR3 bases are TGCGCCAGCAGCTTTACTGCCGGGACAGGCCCTGAGCAGTTCTTC. This sequence encodes CASSFTAGTGPEQFF.

The chain carries TRBV9 and TRBJ1-6, with 8 positions matching TRBD1. The CDR3 covers 17 residues. Looked up from germline, CDR1 is SGDLS and CDR2 is YYNGEE. V was clipped by 0 bases and J by 10 bases; unmatched bases: 12. The CDR3 loop is CASSVGYLDRGYSPLHF. As DNA, the CDR3 is TGTGCCAGCAGCGTAGGATACCTTGACAGGGGTTACTCACCCCTCCACTTT. The full variable domain, in which reference TRBV9 and TRBJ1-6 provide the parts outside the CDR3, is DSGVTQTPKHLITATGQRVTLRCSPRSGDLSVYWYQQSLDQGLQFLIQYYNGEERAKGNILERFSAQQFPDLHSELNLSSLELGDSALYFCASSVGYLDRGYSPLHFGNGTRLTVT.

The chain uses TRBV4-2 and TRBJ2-2, with a weak D call TRBD1 (6 bases). V shed 0 bases and J shed 2 bases, with 10 bases lying between them. Germline V gene lookup returns CDR1 LGHNA and CDR2 YNFKEQ. This CDR3 region has 16 residues. In DNA form, the CDR3 reads TGTGCCAGCAGCCAAGATTGGGGGACAAACACCGGGGAGCTGTTTTTT. As protein: CASSQDWGTNTGELFF.

This clone was seen more than once but under ten times. This sequence joins TRBV27 and TRBJ2-1, with TRBD1 identical over 11 bases. Trimming took 8 bases from V and 7 from J; bases not matched to a gene: 13. The length of the CDR3 is 16 residues. In germline, CDR1 is MNHEY, CDR2 SMNVEV (reference sequence). CDR3 protein: CASARRGTGGYNEQFF. The DNA for the CDR3 is TGTGCCAGCGCCCGCCGGGGGACAGGGGGTTATAATGAGCAGTTCTTC.